This T cell receptor (beta chain) was sequenced in a study of T cell changes during pregnancy in multiple sclerosis. CDR3 length equals 15 residues. With V trimmed by 5 bases and J by 2 bases, 6 bases remained unmatched. The germline V gene has CDR1 MDHEN and CDR2 SYDVKM. Sequencing used immunoSEQ multiplex PCR; TCRdb keeps in-frame clones, though not all of them. There are approximately 44,000 clones in the sample; around 92% occur only once, and roughly 0.55% lies in the top ten. The rearrangement joins TRBV28 to TRBJ1-1; 9 nucleotides match TRBD1. The receptor was isolated from a female donor with multiple sclerosis, enrolled in a pregnancy study. The sequencing used CD4+ T cells from peripheral blood mononuclear cells, collected in the third trimester of pregnancy. In DNA form, the CDR3 reads TGTGCCAGCAGTCCTCCGGACAGGGGAAACACTGAAGCTTTCTTT. Amino acid sequence: CASSPPDRGNTEAFF.